This TCR beta chain emerged from a study of identical twins. This clonotype was seen a few times. TCRdb used MiXCR to reprocess the 5' RACE reads, holding one entry per CDR3 protein. This sample has about 530,000 distinct CDR3 sequences, with approximately 20% found just once. CDR3 length equals 15 residues. The germline CDR1 and CDR2 sequences are SEHNR and FQNEAQ (reference sequence). Between the trimmed V and J ends, which lost 0 bases and 8 bases, there was a span of 14 bases. The same data also contributed to another study, on yellow fever vaccine responses in identical twins.

The specimen sequenced was CD4+ T cells sorted from blood. The genes are TRBV7-9 and TRBJ2-1; D may be TRBD2 (5 bases). The source of this sequence is a woman aged 18-29 years in good health. CDR3 bases: TGTGCCAGCAGCTTAGCGGGAGCCCTCGGGGATGAGCAGTTCTTC. It encodes CASSLAGALGDEQFF.